These 27 T cell receptor beta chains were all obtained from the same sample, sequenced in a study of PD-L1 blockade in urothelial cancer. TCRdb keeps only in-frame clones here, not all; method: immunoSEQ multiplex PCR. The data contain 40,000 to 55,000 clones, about 88% of them singletons. Specified time point: pretreatment peripheral blood. The source was PBMCs, collected around atezolizumab (anti-PD-L1) treatment. The receptors here all came from a donor at least 40 years old with urothelial cancer.

The V and J genes are TRBV28 and TRBJ1-4, with D possibly TRBD1 on 5 matching bases. Trimming shortened V by 5 bases and J by 1 base, and 14 bases separated the two germline ends. There are 16 residues in the CDR3. Looked up from germline, CDR1 is MDHEN and CDR2 is SYDVKM. This CDR3 reads CASSPGGVGTNEKLFF. The CDR3 DNA follows: TGTGCCAGCAGTCCTGGGGGGGTGGGAACTAATGAAAAACTGTTTTTT.

This sequence joins TRBV4-3 and TRBJ2-2, with 9 bases lining up with TRBD2. Germline-derived CDR1 and CDR2 are LGHNA and YSLEER. V gave up 1 base and J gave up 1 base; unmatched junction bases: 7. The CDR3 sequence is 18 residues long. The CDR3 spells CASSQGGRLAVNTGELFF. CDR3 in DNA: TGCGCCAGCAGCCAAGGGGGTAGACTAGCGGTGAACACCGGGGAGCTGTTTTTT.

The V gene is TRBV28, the J gene TRBJ2-7; D uncertain. The CDR3 totals 13 residues. V was pared by 1 base and J by 4 bases, with 8 bases between. Germline loops: CDR1 MDHEN, CDR2 SYDVKM. Here the CDR3 reads CASSLSVRYEQYF. CDR3 in DNA: TGTGCCAGCAGTTTATCGGTCCGGTACGAGCAGTACTTC.

V and J are TRBV11-1 and TRBJ2-1; TRBD2 matches 8 bases. V gave up 4 bases and J gave up 7 bases; unmatched junction bases: 9. Germline CDR1 reads SGHAT; CDR2 reads FQDESV (reference sequence). The CDR3 has 15 amino acids. CDR3 sequence reads: CASSWRVAGTNEQFF. The CDR3 DNA reads as TGTGCCAGCAGCTGGAGGGTAGCGGGGACAAATGAGCAGTTCTTC.

This clone is labeled large (0.1 to 1%). The chain has TRBV4-3 and TRBJ2-1; tentative D call: TRBD1 (5 bases). The germline V and J ends were trimmed by 0 bases and 6 bases, with 12 bases remaining between them. The germline CDR1 and CDR2 sequences are LGHNA and YSLEER. This CDR3 has 15 residues. CDR3 sequence: CASSQERGYSNEQFF. The DNA of the CDR3 is TGCGCCAGCAGCCAAGAAAGGGGATACAGCAATGAGCAGTTCTTC.

The sample holds many counts of this clone. This chain joins TRBV28 and TRBJ2-1; TRBD2 matches at 12 bases. The CDR3 has 19 residues. Germline-derived CDR1 and CDR2 are MDHEN and SYDVKM. V shed 6 bases and J 7 bases; nucleotides not matched to a gene: 19. The CDR3 region has the DNA TGTGCCAGCAGCACCGGGGGATCTAGCGGGAGGGCCTGGGGGAATGAGCAGTTCTTC. As protein: CASSTGGSSGRAWGNEQFF.

The chain is built from TRBV7-9 and TRBJ2-7, with a tentative D call TRBD1 (6 bases). This CDR3 has 14 residues. Germline CDR1 and CDR2: SEHNR and FQNEAQ (reference sequence). Trimming removed 5 bases at V and 0 bases at J, with 11 bases between. The DNA for the CDR3 is TGTGCCAGCAGCGACCCGGACAGCTCCTACGAGCAGTACTTC. Translated, it gives CASSDPDSSYEQYF.

This chain joins TRBV11-3 and TRBJ1-1; D unclear. CDR1 is SGHNT and CDR2 is YENEEA in the germline V gene. The CDR3 contains 15 residues. V lost 5 bases and J lost 2, with 15 bases in between. CDR3 DNA: TGTGCCAGCAGCCCCCGGGGAGGAACCAACACTGAAGCTTTCTTT. It encodes CASSPRGGTNTEAFF.

This chain uses TRBV27 with TRBJ2-7, with 9 bases fitting TRBD2. The CDR3 length is 18 residues. Germline values: CDR1 MNHEY, CDR2 SMNVEV (reference sequence). V shed 0 bases and J 2 bases; nucleotides not matched to a gene: 11. The CDR3 protein is CASSLSLPLAGRAYEQYF. The CDR3 coding sequence is TGTGCCAGCAGTTTATCGCTACCTCTAGCGGGACGCGCCTACGAGCAGTACTTC.

Only a few counts were recorded for this clone. The chain joins TRBV18 to TRBJ1-1; no reliable D call. This CDR3 has 12 amino acids. CDR1 and CDR2 (germline): KGHSH, LQKENI. Trimming took 3 bases from V and 5 from J, leaving 7 bases between them. The CDR3 region has the DNA TGTGCCAGCTCACCTCCCAGGACTGAAGCTTTCTTT. Translating it yields CASSPPRTEAFF.

The chain recombines TRBV7-3 with TRBJ2-2; tentative D call: TRBD2 (6 bases). The V end lost 2 bases, the J end lost 6 bases, and 10 bases lay between the germline ends. Looked up from germline, CDR1 is SGHTA and CDR2 is FQGTGA. This CDR3 comprises 14 residues. CDR3 DNA sequence: TGTGCCAGCAGCTTACGGGGGAGCGCCGGGGAGCTGTTTTTT. Translating it yields CASSLRGSAGELFF.

This clone was seen once. The V call is TRBV5-1, the J call TRBJ2-1; 10 bases agree with TRBD1. The CDR3 spans 14 residues. J was trimmed by 6 bases and V by 4 bases; bases with no gene match: 4. The V gene's germline CDR1 is SGHRS and CDR2 YFSETQ. The CDR3 nucleotides read TGCGCCAGCAGCGGGGGACAGGGGTTCAATGAGCAGTTCTTC. Translated, it gives CASSGGQGFNEQFF.

In this sample, this clone turned up once. CDR3 residues: CASSYSAGDYGYTF. Written as DNA, the CDR3 is TGTGCCAGCAGTTACTCGGCAGGCGACTATGGCTACACCTTC. This sequence joins TRBV6-5 and TRBJ1-2; D gene uncertain. The germline V gene has CDR1 MNHEY and CDR2 SVGAGI. The germline V and J ends were trimmed by 0 bases and 3 bases, with 8 bases remaining between them. CDR3 size: 14 residues.

The gene calls are TRBV7-2 and TRBJ1-2; 11 bases fit TRBD1. Germline CDR1 and CDR2: SGHTA and FQGNSA. The CDR3 contains 14 residues. With V trimmed by 1 base and J by 7 bases, 2 bases remained unmatched. CDR3 region: CASSLVGTGGGYTF. For the CDR3, the DNA is TGTGCCAGCAGCTTAGTAGGGACAGGGGGTGGCTACACCTTC. Together with reference TRBV7-2 and TRBJ1-2, the CDR3 gives the full variable domain: GAGVSQSPSNKVTEKGKDVELRCDPISGHTALYWYRQSLGQGLEFLIYFQGNSAPDKSGLPSDRFSAERTGGSVSTLTIQRTQQEDSAVYLCASSLVGTGGGYTFGSGTRLTVV.

This clone has only a few counts. The chain employs TRBV2 and TRBJ1-5, with D unclear. The CDR3 has 13 amino acids. CDR1 is SNHLY and CDR2 is FYNNEI in the germline V gene. Trimming left V 6 bases short and J 4 bases short, with 10 bases between. As DNA, the CDR3 is TGTGCCAGCAGGGCCTGGAGTAATCAGCCCCAGCATTTT. Its protein is CASRAWSNQPQHF.

V usage is TRBV29-1 and J usage is TRBJ2-1; the match to TRBD2 covers 9 bases. The CDR3 covers 15 residues. Germline V CDR1 and CDR2: SQVTM, ANQGSEA. V was pared by 2 bases and J by 3 bases, with 5 bases of the junction left unmatched. The CDR3 region has the DNA TGCAGCGTTGAATCGGGACTAGCAATCTACAATGAGCAGTTCTTC. It encodes CSVESGLAIYNEQFF.

CDR3 in DNA: TGTGCCAGCAGCCTACCAATGACAGGGGGTTCTAGCACAGATACGCAGTATTTT. Translated, it gives CASSLPMTGGSSTDTQYF. This chain uses TRBV5-6 with TRBJ2-3; 9 positions agree with TRBD1. Germline V gene data show CDR1 as SGHDT and CDR2 as YYEEEE. V was pared by 4 bases and J by 0 bases, with 12 bases of the junction left unmatched. The CDR3 consists of 18 residues.

V and J are TRBV28 and TRBJ1-1, with D possibly being TRBD1 (5 bases). In germline, CDR1 is MDHEN, CDR2 SYDVKM. The CDR3 extends over 14 amino acids. Trimming left V 3 bases short and J 11 bases short, with 19 bases between. CDR3: CASSLGGEPVLAFF. The CDR3 DNA reads as TGTGCCAGCAGTTTGGGGGGGGAACCCGTTCTTGCTTTCTTT.

CDR3 sequence reads: CASSQVLAGALHNEQFF. The CDR3, as DNA: TGCGCCAGCAGCCAAGTGCTAGCGGGAGCCCTACACAATGAGCAGTTCTTC. The chain has TRBV4-1 and TRBJ2-1; 10 bases line up with TRBD2. V gave up 1 base and J gave up 5 bases; unmatched junction bases: 8. This CDR3 spans 17 amino acids. Germline CDR1 is MGHRA and CDR2 is YSYEKL.

V and J are TRBV4-1 and TRBJ2-7, with D possibly matching TRBD1 (6 bases). Germline values: CDR1 MGHRA, CDR2 YSYEKL. Trimming pared 1 base from V and 0 bases from J, leaving 16 bases between. The CDR3 is 17 residues long. This CDR3 reads CASSQGSGQRSSYEQYF. The DNA of the CDR3 is TGCGCCAGCAGCCAAGGATCCGGACAGAGGAGCTCCTACGAGCAGTACTTC.

V is TRBV6-6 and J is TRBJ1-5; 8 positions agree with TRBD1. The CDR3 has 15 residues. CDR1 and CDR2 from the germline V gene are MNHNY and SVGAGI (reference sequence). With V trimmed by 5 bases and J by 3 bases, 6 bases remained unmatched. CDR3 amino acids: CASSKNRGDNQPQHF. Here the CDR3 DNA reads TGTGCCAGCAGTAAAAACAGGGGGGACAATCAGCCCCAGCATTTT.

The chain carries TRBV18 and TRBJ2-7, with a weak D call TRBD1 (6 bases). Germline-derived CDR1 and CDR2 are KGHSH and LQKENI. This CDR3 is built from 14 residues. V was clipped by 3 bases and J by 5 bases, with 14 bases between them. The CDR3 sequence: CASSPGAGTDEQYF. The CDR3 DNA sequence: TGTGCCAGCTCACCGGGGGCAGGGACGGACGAGCAGTACTTC. Based on the CDR3 plus reference TRBV18 and TRBJ2-7, the full variable domain is NAGVMQNPRHLVRRRGQEARLRCSPMKGHSHVYWYRQLPEEGLKFMVYLQKENIIDESGMPKERFSAEFPKEGPSILRIQQVVRGDSAAYFCASSPGAGTDEQYFGPGTRLTVT.

The genes are TRBV4-3 and TRBJ2-7; D is possibly TRBD2 (5 bases). This CDR3 is 13 amino acids long. Germline CDR1 is LGHNA and CDR2 is YSLEER. The ends were cut back, 0 bases at V and 12 bases at J, with 15 bases in the middle. The CDR3: CASSQDREGVLYF. DNA for the CDR3: TGCGCCAGCAGCCAAGATAGAGAGGGAGTCCTGTACTTC.

J is TRBJ2-1 and V is TRBV4-1; D gene uncertain. The CDR3 spans 15 residues. Trimming pared 3 bases from V and 5 bases from J, leaving 14 bases between. Germline V gene lookup returns CDR1 MGHRA and CDR2 YSYEKL. As DNA, the CDR3 is TGCGCCAGCAGCCACGTGGTCGCGTCCAACAATGAGCAGTTCTTC. This gives the protein CASSHVVASNNEQFF.

The chain employs TRBV5-1 and TRBJ2-3; TRBD1 matches at 10 bases. The trim removed 5 bases at V and 7 bases at J, leaving 13 bases unmatched. The CDR3 length is 16 residues. Germline CDR1 SGHRS, CDR2 YFSETQ. CDR3 region: CASSRTGQGNSYTQYF. For the CDR3, the DNA is TGCGCCAGCAGTCGGACGGGACAGGGGAACTCCTATACGCAGTATTTT.

Concerning this clone: The junction departs from the called germline gene at one end, perhaps through a read error. The chain carries TRBV7-7 and TRBJ2-1; 11 bases are shared with TRBD2. The germline gives CDR1 SSHAT, CDR2 FNYEAQ (reference sequence). The CDR3 runs to 12 residues. In DNA, the CDR3 is TGTGCTAGCAGCTTAGCGGGAGGGGAGCAGTTCTTC. Translation gives CASSLAGGEQFF.

The chain combines TRBV7-8 with TRBJ1-5; weak D call: TRBD1 (6 bases). V gave up 1 base and J gave up 4 bases, with 17 bases separating them. The germline V gene has CDR1 SGHVS and CDR2 FQNEAQ. CDR3 size: 17 residues. The chain's CDR3 is CASSLVAGASANQPQHF. CDR3 bases: TGTGCCAGCAGCTTAGTGGCAGGGGCCTCCGCAAATCAGCCCCAGCATTTT.